Here is one TCR beta chain with its context. Its antigen remains unknown. This CDR3 has 13 residues. Trimming removed 6 bases from V and 6 bases from J, with 14 bases in between. Per germline, CDR1 SEHNR and CDR2 FQNEAQ (reference sequence). The data were obtained in a study of OX40 agonist ivuxolimab in advanced cancers. Clones were sequenced by immunoSEQ multiplex PCR, and TCRdb holds only the in-frame ones, with some missing. Found here are some 54,000 clones, around 85% of them singletons; the top ten hold 11% to 15%. Study observations and caveats: Antigens targeted by the expanded peripheral T cells were not determined.

Blood samples were obtained at baseline, cycle 4 day 1, and cycle 7 day 1. This TCR came from an adult with an advanced solid tumor such as melanoma, head and neck, liver or kidney cancer. The chain links TRBV7-9 to TRBJ1-2; D remains ambiguous. Sequencing used CD4+ or CD8+ T cells sorted from blood, obtained in a trial of the OX40 agonist ivuxolimab. CDR3 nucleotides: TGTGCCAGCAGTGTGCTTGGGCTACATGGCTACACCTTC. Translated: CASSVLGLHGYTF.